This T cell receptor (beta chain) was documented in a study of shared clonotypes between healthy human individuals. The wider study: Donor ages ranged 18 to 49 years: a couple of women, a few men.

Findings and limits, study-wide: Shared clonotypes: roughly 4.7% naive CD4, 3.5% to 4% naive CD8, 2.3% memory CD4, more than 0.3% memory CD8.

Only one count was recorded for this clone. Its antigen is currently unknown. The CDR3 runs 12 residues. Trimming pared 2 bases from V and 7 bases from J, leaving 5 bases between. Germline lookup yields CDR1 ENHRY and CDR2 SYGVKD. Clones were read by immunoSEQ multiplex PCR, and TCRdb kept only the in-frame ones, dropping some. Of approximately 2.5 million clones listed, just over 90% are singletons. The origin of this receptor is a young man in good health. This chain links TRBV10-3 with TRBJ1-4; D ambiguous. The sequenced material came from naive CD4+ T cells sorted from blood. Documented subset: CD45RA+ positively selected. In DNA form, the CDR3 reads TGTGCCATCAGTGAGGGTTCTGAAAAACTGTTTTTT. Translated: CAISEGSEKLFF.